The subject of this entry is one T cell receptor beta chain. Around 530 ng RNA was reverse transcribed with alpha and beta constant-region primers. Separate chain-specific third strand synthesis with multiplexing indices produced the alpha and beta libraries. TCRdb fed the 5' RACE reads into MiXCR, producing one record per CDR3 protein. Of roughly 6,500 distinct CDR3 sequences in the sample, approximately 10% were seen once. The repertoire came from unfractionated whole blood and reflected all unsorted peripheral T cells. The CDR3 sequence is 12 residues long. Germline assignment: CDR1 SGDLS and CDR2 YYNGEE. V lost 4 bases and J lost 8, with 10 bases in between. The sample comes from a study of HIV-infected patients and healthy controls.

The source was blood, collected before antiretroviral therapy. The chain recombines TRBV9 with TRBJ2-1; the D gene could be TRBD1 or TRBD2 (5 bases each). This receptor was obtained from an adult with HIV infection. CDR3 in DNA: TGTGCCAGCAGCTTAGTGGGGGATGAGCAGTTCTTC. It codes for CASSLVGDEQFF. Looking up the rest from reference TRBV9 and TRBJ2-1 gives the full variable domain: DSGVTQTPKHLITATGQRVTLRCSPRSGDLSVYWYQQSLDQGLQFLIQYYNGEERAKGNILERFSAQQFPDLHSELNLSSLELGDSALYFCASSLVGDEQFFGPGTRLTVL.